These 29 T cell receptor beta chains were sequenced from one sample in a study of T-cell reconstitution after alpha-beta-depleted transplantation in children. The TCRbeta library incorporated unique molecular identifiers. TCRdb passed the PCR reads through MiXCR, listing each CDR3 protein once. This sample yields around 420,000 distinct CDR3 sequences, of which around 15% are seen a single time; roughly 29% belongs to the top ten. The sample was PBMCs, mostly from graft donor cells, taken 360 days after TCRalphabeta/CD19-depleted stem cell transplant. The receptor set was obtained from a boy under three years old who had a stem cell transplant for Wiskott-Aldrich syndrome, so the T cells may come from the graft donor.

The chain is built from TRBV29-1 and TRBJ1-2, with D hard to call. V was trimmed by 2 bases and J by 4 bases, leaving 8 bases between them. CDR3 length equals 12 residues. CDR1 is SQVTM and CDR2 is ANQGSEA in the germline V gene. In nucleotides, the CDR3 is TGCAGCGTTGAACCGGGTTTCTATGGCTACACCTTC. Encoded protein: CSVEPGFYGYTF.

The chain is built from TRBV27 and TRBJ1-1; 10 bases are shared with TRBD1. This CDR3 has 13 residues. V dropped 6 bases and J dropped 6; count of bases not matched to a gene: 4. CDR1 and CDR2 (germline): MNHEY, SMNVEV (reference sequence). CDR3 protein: CASRGDRGAEAFF. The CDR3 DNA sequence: TGTGCCAGCAGGGGGGACAGGGGCGCTGAAGCTTTCTTT.

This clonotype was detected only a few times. In DNA form, the CDR3 reads TGTGCCAGCAGCGTAGAGCCCCTTCTGGGAGAGCAGTACTTC. Encoded protein: CASSVEPLLGEQYF. The J gene is TRBJ2-7, the V gene TRBV9; no firm D call. CDR1 is SGDLS and CDR2 is YYNGEE in the germline V gene. This CDR3 has 14 residues. V was shortened by 0 bases and J by 7 bases, with 14 bases between the two germline ends.

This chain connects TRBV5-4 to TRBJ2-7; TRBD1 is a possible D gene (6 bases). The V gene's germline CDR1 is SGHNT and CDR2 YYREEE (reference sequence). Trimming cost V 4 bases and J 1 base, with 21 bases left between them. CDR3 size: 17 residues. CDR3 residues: CASSGKKGTMESYEQYF. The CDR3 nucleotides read TGTGCCAGCAGCGGAAAAAAAGGGACAATGGAATCCTACGAGCAGTACTTC.

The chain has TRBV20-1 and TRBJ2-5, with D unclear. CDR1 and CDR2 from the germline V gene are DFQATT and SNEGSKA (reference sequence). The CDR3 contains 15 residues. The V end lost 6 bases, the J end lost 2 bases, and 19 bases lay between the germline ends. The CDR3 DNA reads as TGCAGTGCCAACCCCCCGGGTCAACGTCAAGAGACCCAGTACTTC. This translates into CSANPPGQRQETQYF.

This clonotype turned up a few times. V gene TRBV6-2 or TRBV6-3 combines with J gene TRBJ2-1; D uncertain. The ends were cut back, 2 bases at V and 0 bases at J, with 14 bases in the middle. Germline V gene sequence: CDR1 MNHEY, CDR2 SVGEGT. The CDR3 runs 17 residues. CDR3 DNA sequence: TGTGCCAGCAGTTACGGTGCCCGGGCGAGCTCCTACAATGAGCAGTTCTTC. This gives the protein CASSYGARASSYNEQFF.

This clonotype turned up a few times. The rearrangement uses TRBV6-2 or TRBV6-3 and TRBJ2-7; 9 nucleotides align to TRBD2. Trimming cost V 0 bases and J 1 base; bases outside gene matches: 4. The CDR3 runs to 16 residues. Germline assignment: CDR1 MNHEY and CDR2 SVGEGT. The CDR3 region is CASSYSLAGPSYEQYF. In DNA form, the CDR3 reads TGTGCCAGCAGTTACTCGCTAGCGGGACCTTCCTACGAGCAGTACTTC.

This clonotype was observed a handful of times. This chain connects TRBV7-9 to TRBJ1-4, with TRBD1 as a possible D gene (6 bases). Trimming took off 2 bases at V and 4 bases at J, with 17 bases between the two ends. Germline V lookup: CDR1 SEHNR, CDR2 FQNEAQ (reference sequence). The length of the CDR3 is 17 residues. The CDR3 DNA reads TGTGCCAGCAGCTTAAGGAGCAACAGAGGGGGTAATGAAAAACTGTTTTTT. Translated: CASSLRSNRGGNEKLFF.

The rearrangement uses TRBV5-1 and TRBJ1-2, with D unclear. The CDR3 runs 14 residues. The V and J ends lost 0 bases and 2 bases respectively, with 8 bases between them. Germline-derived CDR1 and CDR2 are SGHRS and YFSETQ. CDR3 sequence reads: CASSLGLPNYGYTF. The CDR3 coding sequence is TGCGCCAGCAGCTTGGGGCTCCCAAACTATGGCTACACCTTC. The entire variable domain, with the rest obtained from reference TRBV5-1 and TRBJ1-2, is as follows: KAGVTQTPRYLIKTRGQQVTLSCSPISGHRSVSWYQQTPGQGLQFLFEYFSETQRNKGNFPGRFSGRQFSNSRSEMNVSTLELGDSALYLCASSLGLPNYGYTFGSGTRLTVV.

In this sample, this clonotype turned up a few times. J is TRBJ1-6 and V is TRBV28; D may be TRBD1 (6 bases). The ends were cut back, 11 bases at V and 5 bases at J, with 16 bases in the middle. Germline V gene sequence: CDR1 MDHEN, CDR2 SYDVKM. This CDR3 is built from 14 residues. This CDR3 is CAVSEGGDNSPLHF. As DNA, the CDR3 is TGTGCCGTATCGGAAGGGGGGGATAATTCACCCCTCCACTTT.

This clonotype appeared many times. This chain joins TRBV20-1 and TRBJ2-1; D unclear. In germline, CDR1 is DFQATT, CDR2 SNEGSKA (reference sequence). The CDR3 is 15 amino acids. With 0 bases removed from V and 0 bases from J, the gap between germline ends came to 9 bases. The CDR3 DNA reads TGCAGTGCTAGAGATCCCGGGCACTCCTACAATGAGCAGTTCTTC. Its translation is CSARDPGHSYNEQFF.

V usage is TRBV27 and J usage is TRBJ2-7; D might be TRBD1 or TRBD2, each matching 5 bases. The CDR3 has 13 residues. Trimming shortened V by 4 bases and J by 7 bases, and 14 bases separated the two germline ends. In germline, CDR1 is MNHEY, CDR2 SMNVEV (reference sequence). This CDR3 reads CASSYPGAWEQYF. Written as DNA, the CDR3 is TGTGCCAGCAGTTACCCCGGGGCCTGGGAGCAGTACTTC.

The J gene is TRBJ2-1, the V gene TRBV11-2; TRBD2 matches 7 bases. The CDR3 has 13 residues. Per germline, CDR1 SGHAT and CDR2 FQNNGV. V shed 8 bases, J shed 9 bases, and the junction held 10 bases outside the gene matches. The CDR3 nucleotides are TGTGCCAGCGGTAGAATAGGGAGGGGTGAGCAGTTCTTC. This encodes CASGRIGRGEQFF.

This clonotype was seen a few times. The CDR3 region is CASSQERKRGSAGELFF. In DNA, the CDR3 is TGCGCCAGCAGCCAAGAAAGGAAAAGGGGGAGTGCCGGGGAGCTGTTTTTT. The V call is TRBV4-3, the J call TRBJ2-2; possibly TRBD1 for D (6 bases). V lost 0 bases and J 6 bases, leaving 17 bases between the germline ends. In germline, CDR1 is LGHNA, CDR2 YSLEER. CDR3 length: 17 amino acids.

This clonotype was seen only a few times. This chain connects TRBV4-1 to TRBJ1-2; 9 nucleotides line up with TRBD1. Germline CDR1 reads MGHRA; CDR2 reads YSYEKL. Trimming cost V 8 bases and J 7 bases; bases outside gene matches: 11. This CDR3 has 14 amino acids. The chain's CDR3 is CASVPGQGTGGYTF. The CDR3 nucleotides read TGCGCCAGCGTCCCGGGACAGGGAACGGGTGGCTACACCTTC.

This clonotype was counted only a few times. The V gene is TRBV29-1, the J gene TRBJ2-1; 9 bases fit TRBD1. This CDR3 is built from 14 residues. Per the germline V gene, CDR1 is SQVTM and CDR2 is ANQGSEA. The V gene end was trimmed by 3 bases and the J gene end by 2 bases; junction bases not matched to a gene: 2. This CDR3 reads CSVDWDRAYNEQFF. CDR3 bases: TGCAGCGTTGATTGGGACAGGGCCTACAATGAGCAGTTCTTC.

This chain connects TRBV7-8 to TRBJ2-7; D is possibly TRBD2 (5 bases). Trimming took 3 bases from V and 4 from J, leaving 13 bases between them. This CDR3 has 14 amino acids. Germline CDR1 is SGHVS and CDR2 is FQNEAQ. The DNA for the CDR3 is TGTGCCAGCAGCTTGTGGGAGAGAGGATACGAGCAGTACTTC. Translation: CASSLWERGYEQYF.

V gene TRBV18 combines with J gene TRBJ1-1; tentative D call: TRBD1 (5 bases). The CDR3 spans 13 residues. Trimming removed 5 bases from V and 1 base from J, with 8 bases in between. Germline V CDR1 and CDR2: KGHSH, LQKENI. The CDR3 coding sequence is TGTGCCAGCTCATACAGGCGGAACACTGAAGCTTTCTTT. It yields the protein CASSYRRNTEAFF.

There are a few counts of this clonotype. CDR3 region: CSARGGLAGFYNEQFF. CDR3 bases: TGCAGTGCTAGAGGAGGACTAGCGGGGTTCTACAATGAGCAGTTCTTC. The genes are TRBV20-1 and TRBJ2-1, with 12 bases identical to TRBD2. CDR1 DFQATT and CDR2 SNEGSKA come from the germline V gene (reference sequence). The ends lost 1 base at V and 3 bases at J; junction bases unmatched: 4. The CDR3 runs 16 residues.

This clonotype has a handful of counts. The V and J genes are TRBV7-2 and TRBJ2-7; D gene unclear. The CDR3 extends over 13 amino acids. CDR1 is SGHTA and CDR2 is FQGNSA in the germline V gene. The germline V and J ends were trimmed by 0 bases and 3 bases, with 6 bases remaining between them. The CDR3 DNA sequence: TGTGCCAGCAGCTTAGCGACGGGCTACGAGCAGTACTTC. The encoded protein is CASSLATGYEQYF. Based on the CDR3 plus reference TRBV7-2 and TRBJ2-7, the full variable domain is GAGVSQSPSNKVTEKGKDVELRCDPISGHTALYWYRQSLGQGLEFLIYFQGNSAPDKSGLPSDRFSAERTGGSVSTLTIQRTQQEDSAVYLCASSLATGYEQYFGPGTRLTVT.

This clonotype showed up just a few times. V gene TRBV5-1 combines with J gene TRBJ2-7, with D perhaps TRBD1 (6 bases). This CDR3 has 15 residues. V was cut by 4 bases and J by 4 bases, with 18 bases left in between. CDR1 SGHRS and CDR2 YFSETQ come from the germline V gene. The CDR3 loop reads CASSPNGQFPYEQYF. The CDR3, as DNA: TGCGCCAGCAGCCCAAATGGACAGTTCCCTTACGAGCAGTACTTC.

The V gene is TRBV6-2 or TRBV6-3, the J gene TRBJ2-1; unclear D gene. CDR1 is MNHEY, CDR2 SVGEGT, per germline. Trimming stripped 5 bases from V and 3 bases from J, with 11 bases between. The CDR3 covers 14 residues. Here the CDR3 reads CASSRPEYYNEQFF. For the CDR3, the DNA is TGTGCCAGCAGTCGCCCGGAGTACTACAATGAGCAGTTCTTC.

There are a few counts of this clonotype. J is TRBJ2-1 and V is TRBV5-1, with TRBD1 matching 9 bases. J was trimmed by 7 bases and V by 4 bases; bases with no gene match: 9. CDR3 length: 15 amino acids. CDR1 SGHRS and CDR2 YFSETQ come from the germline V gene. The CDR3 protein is CASSRTPGQGNEQFF. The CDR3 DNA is TGCGCCAGCAGCCGGACCCCGGGACAGGGTAATGAGCAGTTCTTC. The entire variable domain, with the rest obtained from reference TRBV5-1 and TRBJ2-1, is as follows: KAGVTQTPRYLIKTRGQQVTLSCSPISGHRSVSWYQQTPGQGLQFLFEYFSETQRNKGNFPGRFSGRQFSNSRSEMNVSTLELGDSALYLCASSRTPGQGNEQFFGPGTRLTVL.

The CDR3 nucleotides read TGTGCCAGCAGCCAAGGAAGGACAAGCGGGAGCAGCACAGATACGCAGTATTTT. It translates to CASSQGRTSGSSTDTQYF. This chain links TRBV6-1 with TRBJ2-3; 8 bases line up with TRBD2. The V gene's germline CDR1 is MNHNS and CDR2 SASEGT. Trimming cost V 6 bases and J 0 bases; bases outside gene matches: 14. The CDR3 has 18 residues.

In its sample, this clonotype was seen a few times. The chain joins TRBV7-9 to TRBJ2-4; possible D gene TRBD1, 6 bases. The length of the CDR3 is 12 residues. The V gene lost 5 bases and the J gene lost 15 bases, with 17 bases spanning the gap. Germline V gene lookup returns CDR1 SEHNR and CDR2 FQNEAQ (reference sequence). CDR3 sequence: CASSASQGNLYF. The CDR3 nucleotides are TGTGCCAGCAGCGCCTCACAGGGTAACTTGTACTTC.

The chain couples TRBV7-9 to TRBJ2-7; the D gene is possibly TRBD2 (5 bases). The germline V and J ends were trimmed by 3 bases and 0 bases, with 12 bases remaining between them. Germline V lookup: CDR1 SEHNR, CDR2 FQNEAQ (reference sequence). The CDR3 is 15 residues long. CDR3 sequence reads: CASSLGRGLSYEQYF. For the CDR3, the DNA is TGTGCCAGCAGCTTGGGGAGAGGCCTCTCCTACGAGCAGTACTTC. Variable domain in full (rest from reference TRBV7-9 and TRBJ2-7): DTGVSQNPRHKITKRGQNVTFRCDPISEHNRLYWYRQTLGQGPEFLTYFQNEAQLEKSRLLSDRFSAERPKGSFSTLEIQRTEQGDSAMYLCASSLGRGLSYEQYFGPGTRLTVT.

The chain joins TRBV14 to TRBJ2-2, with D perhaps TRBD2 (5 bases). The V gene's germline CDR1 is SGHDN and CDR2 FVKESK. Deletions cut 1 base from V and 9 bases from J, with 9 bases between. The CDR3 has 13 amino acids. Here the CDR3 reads CASSQVRGRELFF. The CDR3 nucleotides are TGTGCCAGCAGCCAAGTACGGGGAAGGGAGCTGTTTTTT.

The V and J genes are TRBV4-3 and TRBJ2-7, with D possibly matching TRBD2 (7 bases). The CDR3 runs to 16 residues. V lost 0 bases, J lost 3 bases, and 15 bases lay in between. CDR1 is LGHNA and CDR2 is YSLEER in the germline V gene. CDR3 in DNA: TGCGCCAGCAGCCAAGAATATAGGGGGAGGGGCTACGAGCAGTACTTC. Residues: CASSQEYRGRGYEQYF.

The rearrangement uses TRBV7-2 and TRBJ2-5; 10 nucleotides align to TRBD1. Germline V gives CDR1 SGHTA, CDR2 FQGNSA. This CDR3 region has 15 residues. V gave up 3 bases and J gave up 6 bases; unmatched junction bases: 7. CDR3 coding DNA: TGTGCCAGCAGCTTCCTGACAGGGGGCGCAAAGACCCAGTACTTC. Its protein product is CASSFLTGGAKTQYF.